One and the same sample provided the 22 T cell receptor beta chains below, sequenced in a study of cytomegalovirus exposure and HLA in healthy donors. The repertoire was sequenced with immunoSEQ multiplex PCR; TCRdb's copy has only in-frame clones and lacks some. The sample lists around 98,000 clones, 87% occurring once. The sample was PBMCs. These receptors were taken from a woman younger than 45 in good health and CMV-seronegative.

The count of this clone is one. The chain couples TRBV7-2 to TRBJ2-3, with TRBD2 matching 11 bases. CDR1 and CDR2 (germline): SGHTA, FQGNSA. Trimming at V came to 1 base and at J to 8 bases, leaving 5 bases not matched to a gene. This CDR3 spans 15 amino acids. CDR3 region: CASSLVTSGAGTQYF. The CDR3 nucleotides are TGTGCCAGCAGCTTAGTGACTAGCGGGGCCGGTACGCAGTATTTT.

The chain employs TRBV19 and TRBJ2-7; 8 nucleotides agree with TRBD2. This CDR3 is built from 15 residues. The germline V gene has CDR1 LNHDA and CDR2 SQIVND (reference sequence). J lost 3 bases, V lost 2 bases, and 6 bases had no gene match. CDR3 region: CASSITGTSNYEQYF. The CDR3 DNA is TGTGCCAGTAGTATAACCGGGACTAGTAACTACGAGCAGTACTTC.

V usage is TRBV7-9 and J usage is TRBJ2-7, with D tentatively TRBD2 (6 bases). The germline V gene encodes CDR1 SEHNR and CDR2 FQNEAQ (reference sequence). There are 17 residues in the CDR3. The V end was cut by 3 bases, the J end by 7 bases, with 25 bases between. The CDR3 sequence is CASSFTSLNRESGEQYF. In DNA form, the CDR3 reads TGTGCCAGCAGCTTTACGTCCCTTAATCGGGAGAGTGGGGAGCAGTACTTC.

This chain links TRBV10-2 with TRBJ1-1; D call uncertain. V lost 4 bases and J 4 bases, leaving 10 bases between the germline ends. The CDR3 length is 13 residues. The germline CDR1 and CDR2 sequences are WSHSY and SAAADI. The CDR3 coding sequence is TGCGCCAGCAGTGTATCCTCTGTCACTGAAGCTTTCTTT. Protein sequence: CASSVSSVTEAFF.

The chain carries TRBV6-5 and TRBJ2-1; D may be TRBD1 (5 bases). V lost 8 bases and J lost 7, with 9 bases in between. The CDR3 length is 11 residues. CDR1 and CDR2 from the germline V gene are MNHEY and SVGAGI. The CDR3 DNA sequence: TGTGCCAGCCCTGACAGAAATGAGCAGTTCTTC. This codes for CASPDRNEQFF.

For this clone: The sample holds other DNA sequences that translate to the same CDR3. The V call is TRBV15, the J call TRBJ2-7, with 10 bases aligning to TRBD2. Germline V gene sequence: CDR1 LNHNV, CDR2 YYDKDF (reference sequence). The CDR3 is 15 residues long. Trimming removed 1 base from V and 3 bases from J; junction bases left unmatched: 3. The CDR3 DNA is TGTGCCACCAGCAGAGGGTCTAGCGGGAGCTACGAGCAGTACTTC. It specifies CATSRGSSGSYEQYF.

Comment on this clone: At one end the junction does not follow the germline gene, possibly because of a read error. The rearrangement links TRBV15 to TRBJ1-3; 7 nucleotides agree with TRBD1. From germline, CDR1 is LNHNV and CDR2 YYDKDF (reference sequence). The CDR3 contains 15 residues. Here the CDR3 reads CAASTGQKPGNTIYF. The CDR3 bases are TGTGCCGCCAGTACGGGACAGAAACCTGGAAACACCATATATTTT.

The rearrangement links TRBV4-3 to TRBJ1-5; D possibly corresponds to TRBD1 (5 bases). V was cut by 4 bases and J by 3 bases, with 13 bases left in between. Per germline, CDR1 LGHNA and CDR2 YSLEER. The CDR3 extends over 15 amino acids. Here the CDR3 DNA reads TGCGCCAGCAGCCTTGGGGCGGGAAACAATCAGCCCCAGCATTTT. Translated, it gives CASSLGAGNNQPQHF.

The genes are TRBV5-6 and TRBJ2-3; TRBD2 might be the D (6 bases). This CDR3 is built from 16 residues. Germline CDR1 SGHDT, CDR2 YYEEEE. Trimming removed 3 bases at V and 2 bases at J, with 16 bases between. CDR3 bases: TGTGCCAGCAGCTCAACTGGCAGGCGGGACACAGATACGCAGTATTTT. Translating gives CASSSTGRRDTDTQYF.

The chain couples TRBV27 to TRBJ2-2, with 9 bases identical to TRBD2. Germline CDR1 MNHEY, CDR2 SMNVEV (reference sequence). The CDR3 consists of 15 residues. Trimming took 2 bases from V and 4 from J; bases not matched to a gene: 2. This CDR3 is CASSLAGGGTGELFF. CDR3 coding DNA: TGTGCCAGCAGTTTAGCGGGGGGGGGCACCGGGGAGCTGTTTTTT.

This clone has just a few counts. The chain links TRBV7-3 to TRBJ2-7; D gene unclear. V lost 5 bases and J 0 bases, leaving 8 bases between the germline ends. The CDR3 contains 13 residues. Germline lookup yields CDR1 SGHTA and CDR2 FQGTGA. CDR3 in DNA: TGTGCCAGCAGCCTCCCGAGCTCCTACGAGCAGTACTTC. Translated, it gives CASSLPSSYEQYF.

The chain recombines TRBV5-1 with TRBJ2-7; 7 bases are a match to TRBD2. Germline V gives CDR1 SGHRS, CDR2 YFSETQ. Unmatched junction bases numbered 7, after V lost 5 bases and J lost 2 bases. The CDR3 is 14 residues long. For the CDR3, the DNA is TGCGCCAGCAGTTGGGGGGGGAACGCCTACGAGCAGTACTTC. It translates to CASSWGGNAYEQYF.

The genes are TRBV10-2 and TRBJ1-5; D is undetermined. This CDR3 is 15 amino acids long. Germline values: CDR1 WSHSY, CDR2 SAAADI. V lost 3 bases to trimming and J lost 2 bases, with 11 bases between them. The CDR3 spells CASSDVRGGNQPQHF. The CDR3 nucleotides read TGCGCCAGCAGTGATGTACGGGGTGGCAATCAGCCCCAGCATTTT.

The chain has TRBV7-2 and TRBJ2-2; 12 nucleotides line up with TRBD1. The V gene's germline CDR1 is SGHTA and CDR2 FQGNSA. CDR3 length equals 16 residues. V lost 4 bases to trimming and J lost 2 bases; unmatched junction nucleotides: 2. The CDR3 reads CASSWGQGANTGELFF. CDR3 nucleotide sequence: TGTGCCAGCAGCTGGGGACAGGGGGCAAACACCGGGGAGCTGTTTTTT. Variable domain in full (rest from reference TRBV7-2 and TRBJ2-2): GAGVSQSPSNKVTEKGKDVELRCDPISGHTALYWYRQSLGQGLEFLIYFQGNSAPDKSGLPSDRFSAERTGGSVSTLTIQRTQQEDSAVYLCASSWGQGANTGELFFGEGSRLTVL.

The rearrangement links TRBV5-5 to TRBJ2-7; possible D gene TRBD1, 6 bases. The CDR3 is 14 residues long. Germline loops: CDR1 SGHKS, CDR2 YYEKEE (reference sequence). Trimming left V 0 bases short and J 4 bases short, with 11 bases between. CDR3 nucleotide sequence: TGTGCCAGCAGCTTGGATGACAGGCTATACGAGCAGTACTTC. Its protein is CASSLDDRLYEQYF. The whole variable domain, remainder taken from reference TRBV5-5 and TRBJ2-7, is DAGVTQSPTHLIKTRGQQVTLRCSPISGHKSVSWYQQVLGQGPQFIFQYYEKEERGRGNFPDRFSARQFPNYSSELNVNALLLGDSALYLCASSLDDRLYEQYFGPGTRLTVT.

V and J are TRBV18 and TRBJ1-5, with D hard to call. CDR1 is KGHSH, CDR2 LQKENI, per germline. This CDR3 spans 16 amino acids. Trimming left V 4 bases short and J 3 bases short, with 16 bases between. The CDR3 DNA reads TGTGCCAGCTCACTAAACTCCCGCGGGTCCAATCAGCCCCAGCATTTT. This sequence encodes CASSLNSRGSNQPQHF.

The CDR3 region has the DNA TGCGCCAGCAGCCGGAGCCCCTACGAGCAGTACTTC. Translating it yields CASSRSPYEQYF. The rearrangement joins TRBV5-1 to TRBJ2-7, with D unclear. Germline V gives CDR1 SGHRS, CDR2 YFSETQ. The CDR3 has 12 residues. Trimming left V 4 bases short and J 2 bases short, with 7 bases between. The full variable domain, completed using reference TRBV5-1 and TRBJ2-7, is KAGVTQTPRYLIKTRGQQVTLSCSPISGHRSVSWYQQTPGQGLQFLFEYFSETQRNKGNFPGRFSGRQFSNSRSEMNVSTLELGDSALYLCASSRSPYEQYFGPGTRLTVT.

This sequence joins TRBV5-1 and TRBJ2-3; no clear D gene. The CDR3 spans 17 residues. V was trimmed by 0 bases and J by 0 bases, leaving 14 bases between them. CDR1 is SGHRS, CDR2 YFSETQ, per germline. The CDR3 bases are TGCGCCAGCAGCTTGGGTCCACAGATTCTTAGCACAGATACGCAGTATTTT. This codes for CASSLGPQILSTDTQYF.

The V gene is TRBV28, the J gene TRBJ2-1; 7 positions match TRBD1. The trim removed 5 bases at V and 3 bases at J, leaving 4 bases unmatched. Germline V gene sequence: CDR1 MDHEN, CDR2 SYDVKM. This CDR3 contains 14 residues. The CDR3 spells CASSVTGIYNEQFF. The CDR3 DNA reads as TGTGCCAGCAGTGTGACAGGGATCTACAATGAGCAGTTCTTC.

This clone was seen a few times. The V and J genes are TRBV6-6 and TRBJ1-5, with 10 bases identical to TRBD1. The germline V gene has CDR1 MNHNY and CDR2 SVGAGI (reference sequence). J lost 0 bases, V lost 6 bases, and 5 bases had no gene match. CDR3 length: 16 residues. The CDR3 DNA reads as TGTGCCAGCAGCCCGGGGACAGGGGTTAGCAATCAGCCCCAGCATTTT. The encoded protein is CASSPGTGVSNQPQHF.

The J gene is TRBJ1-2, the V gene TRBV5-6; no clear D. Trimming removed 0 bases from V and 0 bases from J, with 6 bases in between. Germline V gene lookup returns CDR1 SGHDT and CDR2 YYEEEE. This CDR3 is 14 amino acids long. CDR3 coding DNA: TGTGCCAGCAGCTTGGTGGGAGCTAACTATGGCTACACCTTC. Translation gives CASSLVGANYGYTF.

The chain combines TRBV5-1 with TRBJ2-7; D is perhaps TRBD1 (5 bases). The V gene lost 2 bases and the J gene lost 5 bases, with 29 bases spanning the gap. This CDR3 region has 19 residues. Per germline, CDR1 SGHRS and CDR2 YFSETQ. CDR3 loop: CASSFALGRSGSGSHEQYF. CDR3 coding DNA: TGCGCCAGCAGCTTCGCTCTCGGTCGGTCGGGCTCAGGGTCCCACGAGCAGTACTTC.